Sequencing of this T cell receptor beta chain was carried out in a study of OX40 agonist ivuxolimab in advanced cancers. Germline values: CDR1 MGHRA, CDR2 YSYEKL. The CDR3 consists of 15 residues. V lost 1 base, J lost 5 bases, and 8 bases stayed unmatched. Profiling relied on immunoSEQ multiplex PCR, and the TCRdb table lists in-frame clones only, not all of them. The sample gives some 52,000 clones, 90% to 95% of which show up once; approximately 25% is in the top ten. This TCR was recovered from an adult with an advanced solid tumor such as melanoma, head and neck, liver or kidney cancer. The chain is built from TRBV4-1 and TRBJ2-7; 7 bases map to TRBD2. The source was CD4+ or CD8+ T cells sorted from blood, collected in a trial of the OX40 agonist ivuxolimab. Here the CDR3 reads CASSQGRGSRNEQYF. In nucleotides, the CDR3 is TGCGCCAGCAGCCAAGGACGCGGGAGCAGAAACGAGCAGTACTTC.